This record looks at one T cell receptor beta chain sequence and its context. Its antigen target is currently unknown. No much larger clone is present one base from it, and per-base qualities are unavailable. Total RNA was extracted from unfractionated whole blood that had been collected in Tempus Blood RNA tubes. Roughly 5 healthy volunteers served as TCR sequencing controls and were bled at day 0, 2 weeks and 6 weeks. The sample is drawn from a study of human T cells and chemical hapten exposure (dated by TCRdb to the early 2020s). General notes on the study: Libraries were combined into a pool for sequencing, and differences in TCR yield between samples came mainly from small differences in library volumes within the pool. In alopecia patients, the study followed how the peripheral blood TCR repertoire changed in vivo over primary and secondary sensitization to diphenylcyclopropenone (DPC), a hapten. The full study reports these points: DPC sensitization did not change the number of TCRs with a frequency above 1 in 1000, and there was no evidence of changes in global repertoire structure. Repeated subsampling changed both the strength of the expansion versus patch-test correlation and the threshold at which that correlation became significant.

The trim is 2 bases for V and 6 bases for J, with a gap of 13 bases between the germline ends. Including the terminal cysteine and phenylalanine, the CDR3 comprises 15 residues. The retained sequence is limited to the CDR3, 45 bases, with the frame set at the first base. During library preparation, unique molecular identifiers were attached to individual cDNA molecules so that TCRs could be counted in a quantitative, reproducible way. For every blood RNA sample, sequencing covered both the TCR alpha and TCR beta chains. In the source study's methods: A median of about 100,000 TCRs per sample was observed, with a range of about 20,000 to 750,000. The Decombinator software suite was used to annotate V, J and CDR3 in the TCR reads. For the PS versus PT1 abundance plots, all samples were subsampled to the same number of TCRs (28,000). Expanded TCRs were defined as absent before sensitization and observed at least eight times at the 2-week time point. TCRdb cleaned the public reads at Q25 with fastp, built clones with MiXCR and kept in-frame beta chains. Entries that share a CDR3 protein sequence are merged under the most common genes and DNA. The V and J calls follow TCRdb's processing rather than the paper's. In this sample the table shows 120,000 or so distinct CDR3 sequences, less than 10% of which occur a single time. The ten top clones hold over 1.1% of the sample.

The rearrangement combines TRBV23-1 with TRBJ2-2, and perhaps TRBD1 as D gene, on 6 matching bases. TRBV23-1 is given ORF status, its function remaining uncertain. The sequence was obtained from a human donor in good health. Some clones in this sample may be carry-over from other donors' samples. Donor details come from another sample of the same person, matched by shared clones. Input material: whole blood. The nucleotide sequence reads as follows: TGCGCCAGCAGTCAACCGGGACAACCCTCCGGGGAGCTGTTTTTT. Its protein is CASSQPGQPSGELFF.